The clone carrying this TCR beta chain was detected a few times. What it binds is unknown. These data are taken from a study of T cell repertoires in cytomegalovirus infection. The CDR3 is 15 residues long. V shed 0 bases and J shed 4 bases, with 10 bases lying between them. Germline V gene sequence: CDR1 MNHNY, CDR2 SVGAGI (reference sequence). TCRdb re-derived calls from the reads in MiXCR, one entry per CDR3 protein. The sample holds some 320,000 distinct CDR3 sequences, roughly 28% seen once. This chain uses TRBV6-6 with TRBJ2-1; the D is unclear. The origin of this receptor is a human donor in good health (CMV status not recorded). Some clones in this sample may be carry-over from other donors' samples. The source material was cultured PBMCs, sampled from culture after CMV antigen stimulation. The CDR3 coding sequence is TGTGCCAGCAGTTACTCGGACGGACGGTACAATGAGCAGTTCTTC. The encoded protein is CASSYSDGRYNEQFF.